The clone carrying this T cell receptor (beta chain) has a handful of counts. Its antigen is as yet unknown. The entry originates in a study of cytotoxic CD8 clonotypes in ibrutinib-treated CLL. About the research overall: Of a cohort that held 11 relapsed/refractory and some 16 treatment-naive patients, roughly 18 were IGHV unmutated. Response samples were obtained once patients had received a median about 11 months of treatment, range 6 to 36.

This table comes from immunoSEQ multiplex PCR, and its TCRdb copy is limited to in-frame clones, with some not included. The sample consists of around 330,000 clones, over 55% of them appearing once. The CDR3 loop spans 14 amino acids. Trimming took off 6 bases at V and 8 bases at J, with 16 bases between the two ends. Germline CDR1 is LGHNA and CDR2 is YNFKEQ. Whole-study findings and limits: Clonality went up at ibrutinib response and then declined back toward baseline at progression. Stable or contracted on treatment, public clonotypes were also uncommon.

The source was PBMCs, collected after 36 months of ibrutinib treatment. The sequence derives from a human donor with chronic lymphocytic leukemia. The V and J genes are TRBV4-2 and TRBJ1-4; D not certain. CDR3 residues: CASRTEKVIEKLFF. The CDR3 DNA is TGTGCCAGCAGAACAGAGAAAGTGATAGAAAAACTGTTTTTT.